What follows are 7 T cell receptor beta chains derived from one specimen sequenced in a study of early T cells in non-severe SARS-CoV-2 infection (dated by TCRdb to the early 2020s). Library preparation used 5' RACE. The data were produced on a NextSeq 500. TCRdb redid the processing of the public reads, applying fastp at Q25 and MiXCR, and retained in-frame beta chains. Duplicate CDR3 protein sequences are folded into a single record with the most common DNA and genes. The sample yields 60,000 to 65,000 distinct CDR3 sequences; about 10% were counted once. The top ten constitute roughly 13% of the sample. The sequencing here drew on whole blood, taken at baseline. The receptors shown here come from an adult who was a healthcare worker with PCR-confirmed SARS-CoV-2 infection or an uninfected control (not recorded which).

The chain uses TRBV10-3 and TRBJ2-6, with 7 nucleotides matching TRBD1. After removal of 4 bases from V and 0 bases from J, the junction contained 12 bases not matched to a gene. The CDR3 runs 19 residues. Germline V gene sequence: CDR1 ENHRY, CDR2 SYGVKD. CDR3 region: CAISGPTGQLTSGANVLTF. The CDR3 DNA reads TGTGCCATCAGTGGCCCCACGGGACAGTTAACCTCTGGGGCCAACGTCCTGACTTTC.

This clonotype was observed at least ten times. The rearrangement uses TRBV7-8 and TRBJ2-1; 12 bases are shared with TRBD2. The germline gives CDR1 SGHVS, CDR2 FQNEAQ. The trim removed 0 bases at V and 4 bases at J, leaving 4 bases unmatched. This CDR3 has 17 amino acids. CDR3 in amino acids: CASSLARLAGGYNEQFF. DNA of the CDR3: TGTGCCAGCAGCTTAGCTCGCCTAGCGGGAGGGTACAATGAGCAGTTCTTC.

This clonotype was seen a handful of times. This chain uses TRBV5-6 with TRBJ2-7, with 9 bases fitting TRBD1. Unmatched junction bases numbered 11, after V lost 0 bases and J lost 4 bases. The CDR3 runs to 17 residues. Per the germline V gene, CDR1 is SGHDT and CDR2 is YYEEEE. In nucleotides, the CDR3 is TGTGCCAGCAGCTTGGTACTCGGGACAGGGTTTGGTTACGAGCAGTACTTC. Residues: CASSLVLGTGFGYEQYF.

Ten or more counts support this clonotype. The chain links TRBV4-1 to TRBJ2-1; 15 nucleotides agree with TRBD2. This CDR3 is 18 amino acids long. Trimming took 4 bases from V and 7 from J; bases not matched to a gene: 11. From germline, CDR1 is MGHRA and CDR2 YSYEKL. CDR3 residues: CASSRGLAGGTPFNEQFF. CDR3 DNA sequence: TGCGCCAGCAGCCGGGGACTAGCGGGAGGAACCCCATTTAATGAGCAGTTCTTC.

This clonotype was observed a handful of times. The rearrangement links TRBV7-8 to TRBJ1-2; TRBD1 matches 9 bases. Unmatched junction bases numbered 8, after V lost 4 bases and J lost 5 bases. Germline V gives CDR1 SGHVS, CDR2 FQNEAQ. The CDR3 consists of 15 residues. The CDR3 region is CASSSSGTGMYGYTF. The CDR3 region has the DNA TGTGCCAGCAGCTCCTCCGGGACAGGGATGTATGGCTACACCTTC.

This chain links TRBV5-4 with TRBJ2-5; TRBD2 agrees at 7 bases. CDR3 length: 14 amino acids. The V gene's germline CDR1 is SGHNT and CDR2 YYREEE (reference sequence). V shed 5 bases and J 2 bases; nucleotides not matched to a gene: 6. The CDR3 region has the DNA TGTGCCAGCAGACCGGGAGGAGGACAAGAGACCCAGTACTTC. Its protein is CASRPGGGQETQYF. Based on the CDR3 plus reference TRBV5-4 and TRBJ2-5, the full variable domain is ETGVTQSPTHLIKTRGQQVTLRCSSQSGHNTVSWYQQALGQGPQFIFQYYREEENGRGNFPPRFSGLQFPNYSSELNVNALELDDSALYLCASRPGGGQETQYFGPGTRLLVL.

This clonotype was recorded a few times. J is TRBJ2-1 and V is TRBV20-1; the match to TRBD1 covers 10 bases. V shed 6 bases and J 7 bases; nucleotides not matched to a gene: 9. This CDR3 is 14 amino acids long. From germline, CDR1 is DFQATT and CDR2 SNEGSKA (reference sequence). CDR3 in amino acids: CSAEGQGMVNEQFF. CDR3 in DNA: TGCAGTGCAGAGGGACAGGGGATGGTTAATGAGCAGTTCTTC.